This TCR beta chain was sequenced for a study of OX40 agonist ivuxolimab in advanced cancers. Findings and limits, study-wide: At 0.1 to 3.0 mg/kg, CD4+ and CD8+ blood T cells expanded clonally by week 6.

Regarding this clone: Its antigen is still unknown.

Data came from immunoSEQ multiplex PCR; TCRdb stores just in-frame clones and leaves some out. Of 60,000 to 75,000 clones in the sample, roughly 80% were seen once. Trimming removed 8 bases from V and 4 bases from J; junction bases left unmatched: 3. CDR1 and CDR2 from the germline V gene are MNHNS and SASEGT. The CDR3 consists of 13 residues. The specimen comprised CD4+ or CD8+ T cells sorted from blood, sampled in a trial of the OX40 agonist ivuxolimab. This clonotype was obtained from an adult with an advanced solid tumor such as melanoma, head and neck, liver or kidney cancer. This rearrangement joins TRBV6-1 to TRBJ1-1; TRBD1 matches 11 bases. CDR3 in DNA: TGTGCCAGCCGGGACAGGGGGGCCACTGAAGCTTTCTTT. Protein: CASRDRGATEAFF.